A selection of T cell receptor beta chains follows, all from one sample in a study of T cell changes during pregnancy in multiple sclerosis. Here immunoSEQ multiplex PCR was the method, and the copy in TCRdb shows in-frame clones only, minus some. There are around 26,000 clones in the sample; 85% to 90% occur only once, and about 15% lies in the top ten. The sample consisted of CD8+ T cells from peripheral blood mononuclear cells, taken in the second trimester of pregnancy. Receptors were obtained from a female donor with multiple sclerosis, enrolled in a pregnancy study. The CDR3 runs from the conserved cysteine through the conserved F or W. D genes are given only for firm matches. Not all rows give a size; the values are once, few, many and, for expanded clones, a class.

V,D,size,J,DNA,CDR3
TRBV10-3,TRBD2,NA,TRBJ2-5,TGTGCCATCAGTGCAGAGACTAGCGTGCCCGGGACCCAGTACTTC,CAISAETSVPGTQYF
TRBV7-9,TRBD1,NA,TRBJ2-6,TGTGCCAGCACCACGACAGGGTTAAACTCTGGGGCCAACGTCCTGACTTTC,CASTTTGLNSGANVLTF
TRBV29-1,NA,NA,TRBJ1-4,TGCAGCGTTGAAGACGACGGGGGAGGGGAAAAACTGTTTTTT,CSVEDDGGGEKLFF
TRBV29-1,NA,NA,TRBJ1-2,TGCAGCGTCGAGGAAGGGGGGGCTAACTATGGCTACACCTTC,CSVEEGGANYGYTF
TRBV4-2,NA,NA,TRBJ1-1,TGTGCCAGCAGCCAAGATCGGGGAGGGGCTGAAGCTTTCTTT,CASSQDRGGAEAFF
TRBV4-1,TRBD2,NA,TRBJ2-3,TGCGCCAGCACCTCGACTAGCGGGAGTGCAGATACGCAGTATTTT,CASTSTSGSADTQYF
TRBV23-1,TRBD1,NA,TRBJ2-5,TGCGCCAGCAGATCCGACGGGGACAGCCAAGAGACCCAGTACTTC,CASRSDGDSQETQYF
TRBV7-2,TRBD2,NA,TRBJ2-3,TGTGCCAGCAGCGTGCCCGCGGGAGGGCCACAGTATTTT,CASSVPAGGPQYF
TRBV27,TRBD2,NA,TRBJ2-1,TGTGCCAGCAGTTTATCCCATATAGTAGCGGGAGGGCCCAGATACAATGAGCAGTTCTTC,CASSLSHIVAGGPRYNEQFF
TRBV7-2,NA,NA,TRBJ2-3,TGTGCCAGCAGCTTAGAGGAAGCGCCTCGAGGAGATACGCAGTATTTT,CASSLEEAPRGDTQYF
TRBV5-6,TRBD1,NA,TRBJ2-2,TGTGCCAGCAGCTTGGCACTACAGGGGTACACCGGGGAGCTGTTTTTT,CASSLALQGYTGELFF
TRBV27,TRBD1,NA,TRBJ1-2,TGTGCCAGCAGTTTTGACAGGGGCTATGGCTACACCTTC,CASSFDRGYGYTF
TRBV7-9,TRBD2,NA,TRBJ2-3,TGTGCCAGCCCAGGAGGACTTCTAGCGGGAACAGATACGCAGTATTTT,CASPGGLLAGTDTQYF
TRBV9,TRBD2,NA,TRBJ2-7,TGTGCCAGCAGCGTAGCTGGACTAGCGGGAGGATACGAGCAGTACTTC,CASSVAGLAGGYEQYF
TRBV4-3,NA,once,TRBJ2-1,TGCGCCAGCAGCGAAGAGCACCACAGTGAGCAGTTCTTC,CASSEEHHSEQFF
TRBV27,TRBD1,NA,TRBJ1-1,TGTGCCAGCACCCAGAGGACAGGGGGAGCTGAAGCTTTCTTT,CASTQRTGGAEAFF
TRBV7-9,TRBD1,NA,TRBJ2-3,TGTGCCAGCAGCTTCCCGGGACAGGGGGGTAGCGGAAGCACAGATACGCAGTATTTT,CASSFPGQGGSGSTDTQYF
TRBV11-1,NA,once,TRBJ2-1,TGTGCCAGCAGCCCCGACGGGGGCAATGAGCAGTTCTTC,CASSPDGGNEQFF
TRBV10-3,NA,once,TRBJ1-2,TGTGCCATCAGTGAGTCCGCCCCGGGACTCCTCTATGGCTACACCTTC,CAISESAPGLLYGYTF
TRBV2,NA,few,TRBJ1-4,TGTGCCAGCAGTGATTCTACCGCAACTAATGAAAAACTGTTTTTT,CASSDSTATNEKLFF
TRBV7-3,NA,NA,TRBJ2-7,TGTGCCAGCAGCTTAACAGGGGCGCAGTCCGACGAGCAGTACTTC,CASSLTGAQSDEQYF
TRBV16,NA,NA,TRBJ1-1,TGTGCCAGCAGCCAAACAAAAAGGGGCACTGAAGCTTTCTTT,CASSQTKRGTEAFF
TRBV6-4,TRBD2,NA,TRBJ2-1,TGTGCCAGCAGCCCAACTAGCGGGAGTTTGGATGAGCAGTTCTTC,CASSPTSGSLDEQFF
TRBV28,TRBD1,NA,TRBJ1-2,TGTGCCAGCGGACAGGACTTAGGGGATGGCTACACCTTC,CASGQDLGDGYTF
TRBV7-7,TRBD1,NA,TRBJ2-7,TGTGCTAGCAGCCAAGGCGCAGGGGGCAGCTACGAGCAGTACTTC,CASSQGAGGSYEQYF
TRBV9,TRBD1,NA,TRBJ2-1,TGTGCCAGCAGCCCAACCGGGACAGGGACTTACAATGAGCAGTTCTTC,CASSPTGTGTYNEQFF
TRBV4-2,TRBD1,NA,TRBJ1-2,TGTGCCAGCAGCCAAGAACTATCAGGGGGTAGTTATGGCTACACCTTC,CASSQELSGGSYGYTF
TRBV19,NA,once,TRBJ1-1,TGTGCCAGTAGTATATATCACAGGAACACTGAGGCTTTCTTT,CASSIYHRNTEAFF
TRBV19,TRBD1,NA,TRBJ2-7,TGTGCCAGTAGTATCCTCGAAGGGGGCGGCGAGCAGTACTTC,CASSILEGGGEQYF
TRBV7-6,NA,NA,TRBJ2-3,TGTGCCAGCAGCTTAGCGAGAGGCGTGGAAGATACGCAGTATTTT,CASSLARGVEDTQYF
TRBV14,NA,NA,TRBJ2-1,TGTGCCAGCAGCCACCACAGGGCATCCTACAATGAGCAGTTCTTC,CASSHHRASYNEQFF
TRBV13,NA,NA,TRBJ1-2,TGTGCCAGCAGCTCTCCCGGAGGGATTAACTATGGCTACACCTTC,CASSSPGGINYGYTF
TRBV4-1,TRBD2,once,TRBJ2-1,TGCGCCAGCAGCCAATACCCAACTACTAGCGGGAGGGCCACTGAGCAGTTCTTC,CASSQYPTTSGRATEQFF
TRBV28,TRBD1,NA,TRBJ2-7,TGTGCCAGCAGACTGGACAGGGCCTACGAGCAGTACTTC,CASRLDRAYEQYF
TRBV4-1,NA,few,TRBJ2-1,TGCGCCAGCAGCCCGTTGGGCCCTCACTACAATGAGCAGTTCTTC,CASSPLGPHYNEQFF
TRBV4-1,NA,NA,TRBJ2-3,TGCGCCAGCAGCCGTTCACGGGGATCTACAGATACGCAGTATTTT,CASSRSRGSTDTQYF
TRBV6-6,NA,NA,TRBJ2-3,TGTGCCAGCAGTCCAACAGATACGCAGTATTTT,CASSPTDTQYF
TRBV14,NA,NA,TRBJ1-5,TGTGCCAGCAGCCAAGGAGCGAGTCAGCCCCAGCATTTT,CASSQGASQPQHF
TRBV7-9,NA,NA,TRBJ1-1,TGTGCCAGCAGCTGGCAGGCGAACACTGAAGCTTTCTTT,CASSWQANTEAFF
TRBV7-9,NA,few,TRBJ1-1,TGTGCCAGCAGCTTTCAGAACACTGAAGCTTTCTTT,CASSFQNTEAFF
TRBV23-1,NA,NA,TRBJ2-1,TGCGCCAGCAGTCAAGTCCAGGGCCCAGACGATGAGCAGTTCTTC,CASSQVQGPDDEQFF
TRBV6-1,TRBD2,once,TRBJ2-1,TGTGCCAGCAGCATAGCGGGACTCGCGAATAATGAGCAGTTCTTC,CASSIAGLANNEQFF
TRBV14,NA,NA,TRBJ1-2,TGTGCCAGCAGCCAAGTGCAGGGGTTTGGCTACACCTTC,CASSQVQGFGYTF
TRBV28,NA,NA,TRBJ2-6,TGTGCCAGCAGTTACTACCGCATCGGGAAAGGTACTGGGGCCAACGTCCTGACTTTC,CASSYYRIGKGTGANVLTF
TRBV9,NA,NA,TRBJ1-1,TGTGCCAGCAGCGTCTCGGGGGGGTCGAACACTGAAGCTTTCTTT,CASSVSGGSNTEAFF
TRBV28,TRBD2,NA,TRBJ2-3,TGTGCCAGCAGTTTTACCCCCGGACTAGCCTTCACAGATACGCAGTATTTT,CASSFTPGLAFTDTQYF
TRBV28,TRBD1,once,TRBJ1-5,TGTGCCAGCAGTTCGGGACAGTTAAGAGATCAGCCCCAGCATTTT,CASSSGQLRDQPQHF